This T cell receptor (beta chain) was found in a study of T-cell memory formation after mild COVID-19. General observations from the study: Shrinking CD4+ clones resided mostly in CM and EM, and CD8+ ones in EMRA. Cross-reactive memory apparently joined, as some responding clones appeared in pre-infection memory. Balance between CD4 and CD8 was seen in clones contracting day 15 to 85, and a CD4+ lean was seen in later expanders. For second-wave clones that peaked at day 37, SARS-CoV-2 specificity went unverified.

TCRdb itself ran the 5' RACE reads through MiXCR, one entry per CDR3 protein. This sample has fewer than 95,000 distinct CDR3 sequences, with about 12% found just once. V was clipped by 0 bases and J by 0 bases; unmatched bases: 15. Germline assignment: CDR1 DFQATT and CDR2 SNEGSKA (reference sequence). CDR3 length: 19 residues. This clonotype was recorded many times. As yet, its antigen is unknown. This chain joins TRBV20-1 and TRBJ2-3; 7 nucleotides align to TRBD2. Input material: PBMCs or a T cell subset sorted from them (not recorded which). This TCR was sampled from an adult woman who had mild COVID-19 (a few samples of this study predate the infection). Cell type and time point are not known. The CDR3 sequence: CSARDGRERIITSTDTQYF. CDR3 nucleotides: TGCAGTGCTAGAGATGGGCGGGAGAGAATAATTACTAGCACAGATACGCAGTATTTT.